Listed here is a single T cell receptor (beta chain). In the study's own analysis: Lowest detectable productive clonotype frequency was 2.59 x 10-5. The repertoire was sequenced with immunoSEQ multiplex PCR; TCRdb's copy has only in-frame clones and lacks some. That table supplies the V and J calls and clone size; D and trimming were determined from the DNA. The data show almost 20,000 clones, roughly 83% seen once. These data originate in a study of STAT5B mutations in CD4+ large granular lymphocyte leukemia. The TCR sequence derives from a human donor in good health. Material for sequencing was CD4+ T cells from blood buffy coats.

The CDR3: CASSYLGGTSSYNEQFF. CDR3 DNA sequence: TGTGCCAGCAGCTACTTAGGGGGGACAAGCTCCTACAATGAGCAGTTCTTC. The gene calls are TRBV11-1 and TRBJ2-1; D could derive from TRBD1 or TRBD2 (6 bases each). Looked up from germline, CDR1 is SGHAT and CDR2 is FQDESV (reference sequence). V gave up 4 bases and J gave up 0 bases, with 16 bases separating them. The CDR3 covers 17 residues.